The clone carrying this TCR beta chain was recorded at least ten times. Antigen: not known. The record originates from a study of T cell repertoires in cytomegalovirus infection. About the study: CMV epitopes in the study were HLA-C-restricted (recently identified) and HLA-B-restricted (well studied). Public TCR beta signature analysis indicated the presence of both CMV infection and matching HLA type.

The CDR3 runs 16 residues. V lost 5 bases and J lost 2; bases outside the gene matches: 7. Germline assignment: CDR1 LGHNA and CDR2 YNFKEQ. Regarding the study as a whole: HLA-C-restricted CMV-specific TCR beta clonotypes were dominant in the ex vivo response.

Each CDR3 protein gets one entry after TCRdb re-called the reads with MiXCR. Here the sample spans roughly 730,000 distinct CDR3 sequences, 30% to 40% being singletons. The source material was cultured PBMCs, sampled from culture after CMV antigen stimulation. The TCR was taken from a human donor in good health (CMV status not recorded). Some clones in this sample may be carry-over from other donors' samples. The rearrangement links TRBV4-2 to TRBJ2-3, with 10 bases lining up with TRBD2. This CDR3 reads CASSTSGGAYTDTQYF. The CDR3, as DNA: TGTGCCAGCAGCACAAGCGGGGGGGCTTACACAGATACGCAGTATTTT.